What follows are 8 T cell receptor beta chains derived from one specimen sequenced in a study of technical replicates of blood from a handful of donors. The protocol was immunoSEQ multiplex PCR, while the TCRdb copy is restricted to in-frame clones and leaves out a portion. The repertoire has 60,000 to 90,000 clones, approximately 97% of them found once; the top ten carry 0.18%. The material sequenced was T cells isolated from PBMCs. The receptors stem from a human donor in good health.

The chain combines TRBV7-6 with TRBJ2-5; 7 nucleotides align to TRBD2. Trimming took 8 bases from V and 2 from J; bases not matched to a gene: 5. CDR1 and CDR2 from the germline V gene are SGHVS and FNYEAQ. The CDR3 has 13 amino acids. The CDR3 loop is CASHPSGQETQYF. CDR3 coding DNA: TGTGCCAGCCACCCTAGCGGTCAAGAGACCCAGTACTTC.

The chain carries TRBV5-1 and TRBJ2-1; D call uncertain. This CDR3 spans 13 amino acids. Germline assignment: CDR1 SGHRS and CDR2 YFSETQ. V lost 0 bases, J lost 6 bases, and 7 bases lay in between. CDR3 residues: CASSLGPSNEQFF. For the CDR3, the DNA is TGCGCCAGCAGCTTGGGGCCTAGCAATGAGCAGTTCTTC.

This clone was detected only once. This chain connects TRBV6-1 to TRBJ2-4; 7 bases line up with TRBD2. V dropped 9 bases and J dropped 8; count of bases not matched to a gene: 13. This CDR3 comprises 14 residues. Germline CDR1 reads MNHNS; CDR2 reads SASEGT. CDR3 region: CASWEGRWRDIQYF. DNA for the CDR3: TGTGCCAGTTGGGAGGGCCGCTGGAGGGACATTCAGTACTTC.

The gene calls are TRBV7-9 and TRBJ2-5, with TRBD2 identical over 12 bases. V shed 5 bases, J shed 1 base, and the junction held 5 bases outside the gene matches. Germline CDR1 is SEHNR and CDR2 is FQNEAQ (reference sequence). CDR3 length: 16 residues. Here the CDR3 reads CASSPLLAGGQETQYF. CDR3 DNA: TGTGCCAGCAGCCCTCTACTAGCGGGGGGCCAAGAGACCCAGTACTTC.

The chain uses TRBV27 and TRBJ2-6, with D possibly TRBD2 on 5 matching bases. The CDR3 contains 15 residues. Trimming took off 2 bases at V and 1 base at J, with 6 bases between the two ends. The germline V gene has CDR1 MNHEY and CDR2 SMNVEV (reference sequence). This CDR3 reads CASSLRGSGANVLTF. CDR3 nucleotide sequence: TGTGCCAGCAGTTTAAGAGGGTCTGGGGCCAACGTCCTGACTTTC.

This chain uses TRBV6-5 with TRBJ2-3; D unclear. V dropped 0 bases and J dropped 4 bases, with 5 bases sitting between them. Per germline, CDR1 MNHEY and CDR2 SVGAGI. The CDR3 consists of 13 residues. The CDR3 sequence is CASSYSTSDTQYF. DNA for the CDR3: TGTGCCAGCAGTTACTCTACTTCAGATACGCAGTATTTT.

This sequence joins TRBV15 and TRBJ2-7; 10 bases match TRBD1. The CDR3 spans 18 residues. Trimming took 0 bases from V and 7 from J; bases not matched to a gene: 15. Germline V gene sequence: CDR1 LNHNV, CDR2 YYDKDF (reference sequence). The CDR3 protein is CATSRDLLVGTGEPEQYF. The CDR3 nucleotides read TGTGCCACCAGCAGAGATTTATTAGTTGGGACAGGGGAGCCAGAGCAGTACTTC.

The chain uses TRBV6-4 and TRBJ1-2; 9 nucleotides align to TRBD1. The junction had 4 bases not matched to a gene; V was cut back by 2 bases and J by 3 bases. From germline, CDR1 is MRHNA and CDR2 SNTAGT. This CDR3 spans 15 amino acids. CDR3 amino acids: CASSDGTGSYYGYTF. CDR3 DNA sequence: TGTGCCAGCAGTGACGGGACAGGGAGTTACTATGGCTACACCTTC.